A single sample gave rise to the 19 T cell receptor beta chains below, sequenced in a study of blood T cell repertoires in COVID-19. Clones were sequenced by immunoSEQ multiplex PCR, and TCRdb holds only the in-frame ones, with some missing. The sample yields 270,000 or so clones, roughly 85% seen once. Sequenced input: peripheral blood. The receptors were gathered from a woman aged 18 to 35 with acute or convalescent COVID-19.

The rearrangement joins TRBV6-5 to TRBJ1-1; 7 nucleotides match TRBD1. The CDR3 has 16 amino acids. Trimming took 0 bases from V and 2 from J; bases not matched to a gene: 6. Per germline, CDR1 MNHEY and CDR2 SVGAGI. The CDR3 sequence is CASSYSWAGGNTEAFF. In DNA form, the CDR3 reads TGTGCCAGCAGTTACTCTTGGGCAGGGGGAAACACTGAAGCTTTCTTT.

In its sample, this clone was seen a few times. The J gene is TRBJ2-3, the V gene TRBV9; D possibly corresponds to TRBD2 (6 bases). This CDR3 is built from 12 residues. Germline V gene sequence: CDR1 SGDLS, CDR2 YYNGEE. V was pared by 2 bases and J by 8 bases, with 9 bases between. The CDR3 DNA reads TGTGCCAGCAGCGTCCGGAGGGGTACGCAGTATTTT. Protein sequence: CASSVRRGTQYF.

This chain uses TRBV5-6 with TRBJ1-4, with 7 nucleotides matching TRBD1. The CDR3 is 15 residues long. J lost 7 bases, V lost 0 bases, and 6 bases had no gene match. Germline-derived CDR1 and CDR2 are SGHDT and YYEEEE. This CDR3 reads CASSLGQGRGEKLFF. CDR3 nucleotides: TGTGCCAGCAGCTTGGGACAGGGACGCGGTGAAAAACTGTTTTTT.

The chain couples TRBV4-3 to TRBJ1-5; D is perhaps TRBD1 (5 bases). The CDR3 has 15 amino acids. Germline lookup yields CDR1 LGHNA and CDR2 YSLEER. Trimming left V 5 bases short and J 5 bases short, with 16 bases between. The CDR3: CASSETKQGYQPQHF. The CDR3 coding sequence is TGCGCCAGCAGCGAGACGAAGCAGGGTTATCAGCCCCAGCATTTT.

The genes are TRBV5-1 and TRBJ1-3, with 9 bases identical to TRBD1. The CDR3 covers 17 residues. Unmatched junction bases numbered 10, after V lost 3 bases and J lost 3 bases. Germline V CDR1 and CDR2: SGHRS, YFSETQ. In DNA, the CDR3 is TGCGCCAGCAGCTCGGGACAGGGAAGGGAGTTTGGAAACACCATATATTTT. The encoded protein is CASSSGQGREFGNTIYF.

The chain links TRBV10-2 to TRBJ2-4; 10 bases fit TRBD2. The CDR3 totals 18 residues. J lost 0 bases, V lost 2 bases, and 7 bases had no gene match. Germline CDR1 WSHSY, CDR2 SAAADI. The CDR3 nucleotides read TGCGCCAGCAGTGAGAGGCTAGCGGGGGATGTAGCCAAAAACATTCAGTACTTC. Translating it yields CASSERLAGDVAKNIQYF.

The chain couples TRBV7-9 to TRBJ2-5, with TRBD2 identical over 7 bases. In germline, CDR1 is SEHNR, CDR2 FQNEAQ (reference sequence). This CDR3 has 16 amino acids. J lost 2 bases, V lost 5 bases, and 11 bases had no gene match. The CDR3 coding sequence is TGTGCCAGCAGCCCCCCCCCGGGACTAACACAAGAGACCCAGTACTTC. Amino acids: CASSPPPGLTQETQYF.

The chain joins TRBV6-1 to TRBJ2-7, with 10 bases that match TRBD2. This CDR3 contains 16 residues. Germline V gives CDR1 MNHNS, CDR2 SASEGT. The junction had 6 bases not matched to a gene; V was cut back by 4 bases and J by 0 bases. As DNA, the CDR3 is TGTGCCAGCAGTGCCCTGGGACTAGCGTTCTCCTACGAGCAGTACTTC. It yields the protein CASSALGLAFSYEQYF.

The V and J genes are TRBV4-3 and TRBJ2-3, with a weak D call TRBD2 (7 bases). V was clipped by 2 bases and J by 3 bases, with 12 bases between them. The CDR3 is 15 residues long. Per germline, CDR1 LGHNA and CDR2 YSLEER. The CDR3 is CASSQRGEGTDTQYF. In nucleotides, the CDR3 is TGCGCCAGCAGCCAAAGGGGGGAGGGGACAGATACGCAGTATTTT.

The V call is TRBV9, the J call TRBJ2-5; the D gene is possibly TRBD2 (6 bases). V was shortened by 1 base and J by 5 bases, with 15 bases between the two germline ends. Germline CDR1 is SGDLS and CDR2 is YYNGEE. The CDR3 length is 15 residues. The CDR3 DNA follows: TGTGCCAGCAGCGTAACAGGAGGGAAGAAGGAGACCCAGTACTTC. Translated: CASSVTGGKKETQYF.

The V call is TRBV7-2, the J call TRBJ2-1; 10 bases are a match to TRBD2. Germline CDR1 and CDR2: SGHTA and FQGNSA. The CDR3 consists of 15 residues. V shed 5 bases and J 3 bases; nucleotides not matched to a gene: 4. The CDR3 spells CASSDRTSGYNEQFF. In DNA, the CDR3 is TGTGCCAGCAGCGATAGGACTAGCGGCTACAATGAGCAGTTCTTC.

This rearrangement joins TRBV3-1 (or the pseudogene TRBV3-2) to TRBJ2-7; D possibly corresponds to TRBD2 (5 bases). This CDR3 region has 15 residues. Trimming pared 3 bases from V and 2 bases from J, leaving 14 bases between. The germline V gene encodes CDR1 LGHDT and CDR2 YNNKEL (reference sequence). The CDR3 region is CASSHPRLPTYEQYF. CDR3 nucleotides: TGTGCCAGCAGCCATCCCCGACTACCAACCTACGAGCAGTACTTC.

The chain uses TRBV5-4 and TRBJ1-3; D gene uncertain. CDR1 and CDR2 (germline): SGHNT, YYREEE (reference sequence). V was trimmed by 0 bases and J by 1 base, leaving 8 bases between them. The CDR3 contains 15 residues. Here the CDR3 DNA reads TGTGCCAGCAGCTTGGACCCGGTATCTGGAAACACCATATATTTT. This translates into CASSLDPVSGNTIYF.

The chain links TRBV20-1 to TRBJ1-4, with 8 bases matching TRBD1. The V gene end was trimmed by 3 bases and the J gene end by 8 bases; junction bases not matched to a gene: 8. Germline assignment: CDR1 DFQATT and CDR2 SNEGSKA (reference sequence). The CDR3 sequence is 14 residues long. The CDR3 sequence: CSASSSRGQEKLFF. Here the CDR3 DNA reads TGCAGTGCTAGTTCATCCAGGGGGCAAGAAAAACTGTTTTTT.

A word on this clone: Mismatch with germline at one junction end may stem from a read error. The chain links TRBV29-1 to TRBJ2-7; a weak D match, TRBD2 (5 bases). The CDR3 has 11 residues. In germline, CDR1 is SQVTM, CDR2 ANQGSEA. CDR3 coding DNA: TGCAGCGTTGAAGATAGACTATCGATCTCCTTC. This translates into CSVEDRLSISF.

The chain combines TRBV11-1 with TRBJ2-7; TRBD2 might be the D (5 bases). V lost 4 bases to trimming and J lost 7 bases, with 11 bases between them. CDR1 and CDR2 from the germline V gene are SGHAT and FQDESV (reference sequence). The CDR3 contains 12 residues. CDR3 DNA sequence: TGTGCCAGCAGCTCCGGGGAGAGGGAGCAGTACTTC. Translation: CASSSGEREQYF.

V and J are TRBV19 and TRBJ2-6, with a weak D call TRBD2 (5 bases). The germline CDR1 and CDR2 sequences are LNHDA and SQIVND (reference sequence). The V end was cut by 4 bases, the J end by 0 bases, with 10 bases between. CDR3 length: 16 amino acids. CDR3 in amino acids: CASSTGLISGANVLTF. The CDR3 nucleotides are TGTGCCAGTAGTACCGGACTGATCTCTGGGGCCAACGTCCTGACTTTC.

This chain connects TRBV15 to TRBJ2-1; D is perhaps TRBD1 (6 bases). V gave up 5 bases and J gave up 5 bases, with 22 bases separating them. CDR3 size: 17 residues. Per germline, CDR1 LNHNV and CDR2 YYDKDF (reference sequence). CDR3 residues: CATSEGHLQGFNNEQFF. DNA for the CDR3: TGTGCCACCAGCGAGGGCCACTTACAGGGATTTAACAATGAGCAGTTCTTC.

This clone has just a few counts. This rearrangement joins TRBV27 to TRBJ2-7, with 12 bases identical to TRBD2. The CDR3 sequence is 16 residues long. Germline trimming cut 5 bases from V and 3 bases from J; bases unmatched to any gene: 8. From germline, CDR1 is MNHEY and CDR2 SMNVEV (reference sequence). The CDR3 region is CASSTLAGGLVYEQYF. The CDR3 DNA sequence: TGTGCCAGCAGTACCCTAGCGGGAGGGCTTGTCTACGAGCAGTACTTC.